This passage covers 20 T cell receptor beta chains from one sample sequenced in a study of blood T cells in healthy people across ages. Using a J-beta primer mix together with a sample-barcoded 5' primer, a second PCR was run for about 7 to 12 cycles. Via MiXCR, TCRdb re-called the 5' RACE reads, giving one row per CDR3 protein. The profile shows fewer than 750,000 distinct CDR3 sequences, about 50% of them singletons. Sample: blood. The receptors shown here come from an elderly woman in good health.

The chain joins TRBV5-5 to TRBJ1-2; D not resolved. Germline V gene sequence: CDR1 SGHKS, CDR2 YYEKEE (reference sequence). The CDR3 consists of 15 residues. Trimming left V 4 bases short and J 4 bases short, with 17 bases between. The CDR3 bases are TGTGCCAGCAGCCCGACCTTCGGCAGAACCTATGGCTACACCTTC. Protein sequence: CASSPTFGRTYGYTF.

About this clonotype: A much bigger clone sits one base away, suggesting this may be a read error. V and J are TRBV6-6 and TRBJ2-7; D gene ambiguous. V was shortened by 8 bases and J by 6 bases, with 17 bases between the two germline ends. Germline V gene lookup returns CDR1 MNHNY and CDR2 SVGAGI (reference sequence). This CDR3 region has 13 residues. CDR3 in DNA: TGTGCCAGCGCCGGACGTCGCGGCTGCGAGCAGTACTTC. Amino acid sequence: CASAGRRGCEQYF.

To note about this clonotype: A single base separates this from a much larger clone, so it may be a read error. This rearrangement joins TRBV3-1 to TRBJ2-1, with no clear D. CDR3 length equals 16 residues. CDR1 is LGHDT and CDR2 is YNNKEL in the germline V gene (reference sequence). CDR3 coding DNA: TGTGCCGGCAGCCAAAGTGGGAAGGGCTCCTACAATGAGCAGTTCTTC. It codes for CAGSQSGKGSYNEQFF.

In the case of this clonotype: A much larger clone lies a single base off, so this may be a read error. The V gene is TRBV20-1, the J gene TRBJ2-5; D might be TRBD1 or TRBD2, each matching 5 bases. The CDR3 is 11 residues long. V was trimmed by 6 bases and J by 4 bases, leaving 9 bases between them. From germline, CDR1 is DFQATT and CDR2 SNEGSKA (reference sequence). This CDR3 reads CSAGATETQYF. The CDR3 DNA sequence: TGCAGTGCCGGGGCAACAGAGACCCAGTACTTC.

The J gene is TRBJ1-4, the V gene TRBV7-3, with 7 bases fitting TRBD1. The germline V gene encodes CDR1 SGHTA and CDR2 FQGTGA. CDR3 length: 15 residues. With V trimmed by 5 bases and J by 1 base, 4 bases remained unmatched. The CDR3 DNA is TGTGCCAGCAGCCTATCAGGGGGAACTAATGAAAAACTGTTTTTT. Translating gives CASSLSGGTNEKLFF.

The chain uses TRBV15 and TRBJ2-3; 10 positions agree with TRBD2. CDR3 length: 16 amino acids. V trimming: 7 bases; J trimming: 5 bases; junction bases outside the gene matches: 12. Per the germline V gene, CDR1 is LNHNV and CDR2 is YYDKDF (reference sequence). CDR3 amino acids: CATNFASSGGRDTQYF. In DNA form, the CDR3 reads TGTGCCACCAACTTTGCGTCTAGCGGGGGTAGAGATACGCAGTATTTT.

As to this clonotype: A single base separates this from a much larger clone, so it may be a read error. CDR3 sequence (DNA): TGCAGCGTTGTAAGACTAGCGGGAGTTAGCTCCTACAATGAGCAGTACTTC. Amino acids: CSVVRLAGVSSYNEQYF. The chain couples TRBV29-1 to TRBJ2-1, with 12 nucleotides matching TRBD2. Judging by the DNA end, TRBJ2-7 fits better; the J call may be wrong. The CDR3 covers 17 residues. Germline CDR1 and CDR2: SQVTM and ANQGSEA.

The gene calls are TRBV12-3 or TRBV12-4 and TRBJ1-2, with 7 nucleotides matching TRBD1. The V gene end was trimmed by 6 bases and the J gene end by 2 bases; junction bases not matched to a gene: 12. The CDR3 extends over 16 amino acids. The CDR3 here is CASSYSQGNINYGYTF. CDR3 nucleotide sequence: TGTGCCAGCAGCTACTCACAGGGGAATATAAACTATGGCTACACCTTC.

V is TRBV2 and J is TRBJ1-2; 11 nucleotides match TRBD1. V dropped 5 bases and J dropped 4; count of bases not matched to a gene: 9. The CDR3 spans 16 residues. The V gene's germline CDR1 is SNHLY and CDR2 FYNNEI. The CDR3 reads CASSHPPGQGGYGYTF. For the CDR3, the DNA is TGTGCCAGCAGTCACCCTCCGGGACAGGGGGGCTATGGCTACACCTTC.

Details on this clonotype: A read error is possible here, since a much larger clone lies one base away. The V gene is TRBV5-5, the J gene TRBJ2-3, with D perhaps TRBD2 (6 bases). This CDR3 is 16 amino acids long. Germline CDR1 is SGHKS and CDR2 is YYEKEE (reference sequence). V gave up 4 bases and J gave up 4 bases, with 19 bases separating them. CDR3 bases: TGTGCCAGCAGCGCGACCGGGGGTCTCAGCGCAGATACGCAGTATTTT. Translated, it gives CASSATGGLSADTQYF.

This clonotype was recorded at least ten times. The V call is TRBV6-6, the J call TRBJ2-1; TRBD2 agrees at 8 bases. The CDR3 length is 14 residues. Germline loops: CDR1 MNHNY, CDR2 SVGAGI (reference sequence). The junction had 11 bases not matched to a gene; V was cut back by 7 bases and J by 9 bases. Here the CDR3 DNA reads TGTGCCAGCACCGAGGGGAGACTAGCGAGTGAGCAGTTCTTC. Amino acid sequence: CASTEGRLASEQFF.

The chain has TRBV30 and TRBJ2-7; D is uncertain. The V end lost 1 base, the J end lost 4 bases, and 14 bases lay between the germline ends. CDR1 and CDR2 (germline): GTSNPN, SVGIG (reference sequence). This CDR3 spans 14 amino acids. The CDR3 region has the DNA TGTGCCTGGAGTGGGGGTAGTTTGGGTTACGAGCAGTACTTC. Residues: CAWSGGSLGYEQYF.

This clonotype was observed many times. The chain employs TRBV6-6 and TRBJ2-2; no reliable D call. With 7 bases removed from V and 8 bases from J, the gap between germline ends came to 11 bases. The germline V gene has CDR1 MNHNY and CDR2 SVGAGI (reference sequence). This CDR3 region has 12 residues. The DNA for the CDR3 is TGTGCCAGCACCGCTGGGCGTGGGGAGCTGTTTTTT. Translating it yields CASTAGRGELFF.

This clonotype was recorded at least ten times. The chain couples TRBV7-9 to TRBJ2-3; 9 bases map to TRBD1. This CDR3 has 15 amino acids. Germline V gene data show CDR1 as SEHNR and CDR2 as FQNEAQ (reference sequence). V lost 5 bases and J lost 2; bases outside the gene matches: 5. In DNA form, the CDR3 reads TGTGCCAGCAGCGCGGACAGGGGCTTCACAGATACGCAGTATTTT. Translating it yields CASSADRGFTDTQYF. Using reference TRBV7-9 and TRBJ2-3 for the parts outside the CDR3, the full variable domain is DTGVSQNPRHKITKRGQNVTFRCDPISEHNRLYWYRQTLGQGPEFLTYFQNEAQLEKSRLLSDRFSAERPKGSFSTLEIQRTEQGDSAMYLCASSADRGFTDTQYFGPGTRLTVL.

This clonotype was counted at least ten times. The rearrangement links TRBV10-1 to TRBJ2-3, with D hard to call. Deletions cut 8 bases from V and 0 bases from J, with 12 bases between. This CDR3 is built from 14 residues. Per the germline V gene, CDR1 is WNHNN and CDR2 is SYGVQD (reference sequence). This CDR3 reads CASSPIFSTDTQYF. The CDR3 bases are TGCGCCAGCTCCCCCATATTCAGCACAGATACGCAGTATTTT.

J is TRBJ2-1 and V is TRBV28; 7 positions match TRBD2. The CDR3 totals 15 residues. Germline V lookup: CDR1 MDHEN, CDR2 SYDVKM. Germline trimming cut 5 bases from V and 9 bases from J; bases unmatched to any gene: 13. For the CDR3, the DNA is TGTGCCAGCAGTCCCCCGGGGGGTGCAAGGGTTGAGCAGTTCTTC. Translating it yields CASSPPGGARVEQFF. The full variable domain, rest sourced from reference TRBV28 and TRBJ2-1, is DVKVTQSSRYLVKRTGEKVFLECVQDMDHENMFWYRQDPGLGLRLIYFSYDVKMKEKGDIPEGYSVSREKKERFSLILESASTNQTSMYLCASSPPGGARVEQFFGPGTRLTVL.

This clonotype turned up a few times. The genes are TRBV30 and TRBJ2-3; D unclear. The germline gives CDR1 GTSNPN, CDR2 SVGIG (reference sequence). The V and J ends lost 3 bases and 4 bases respectively, with 8 bases between them. CDR3 length: 12 residues. The CDR3 DNA reads as TGTGCCTGGAGCCCCTCGGCAGATACGCAGTATTTT. It encodes CAWSPSADTQYF.

This clonotype was seen repeatedly, ten times or more. V usage is TRBV18 and J usage is TRBJ2-1; the match to TRBD2 covers 8 bases. The CDR3 is made up of 17 amino acids. V gave up 2 bases and J gave up 7 bases; unmatched junction bases: 13. Germline CDR1 reads KGHSH; CDR2 reads LQKENI. CDR3 region: CASSPSRTSSNGNEQFF. CDR3 nucleotides: TGTGCCAGCTCACCAAGTAGGACTAGCTCCAACGGGAATGAGCAGTTCTTC. Based on the CDR3 plus reference TRBV18 and TRBJ2-1, the full variable domain is NAGVMQNPRHLVRRRGQEARLRCSPMKGHSHVYWYRQLPEEGLKFMVYLQKENIIDESGMPKERFSAEFPKEGPSILRIQQVVRGDSAAYFCASSPSRTSSNGNEQFFGPGTRLTVL.

This clonotype was counted ten times or more. The chain links TRBV12-3 or TRBV12-4 to TRBJ2-1, with D hard to call. The V and J ends lost 6 bases and 0 bases respectively, with 6 bases between them. There are 13 residues in the CDR3. CDR3 sequence: CASSPLSYNEQFF. CDR3 sequence (DNA): TGTGCCAGCAGCCCCCTCTCCTACAATGAGCAGTTCTTC.

This clonotype has a count of ten or more. This chain uses TRBV7-3 with TRBJ2-1; no firm D call. The V and J ends lost 5 bases and 5 bases respectively, with 19 bases between them. Germline V gene lookup returns CDR1 SGHTA and CDR2 FQGTGA. The CDR3 covers 16 residues. The CDR3 region has the DNA TGTGCCAGCAGCCCTAACGGGTACTCCTCTAACAATGAGCAGTTCTTC. Its protein is CASSPNGYSSNNEQFF.